What follows are 30 T cell receptor beta chains derived from one specimen sequenced in a study of response to subunit inactivated influenza vaccine. TCRdb independently ran MiXCR on the RT-PCR reads; one entry per CDR3 protein. The profile shows around 480,000 distinct CDR3 sequences, 16% of them singletons. The sequencing here drew on CD4+ T cells sorted from PBMCs, taken roughly 24 months after vaccination. The receptors originated from a man aged 45 to 70 who received an inactivated influenza vaccine.

This clonotype was found a few times. The V and J genes are TRBV29-1 and TRBJ2-3, with D hard to call. There are 14 residues in the CDR3. CDR1 and CDR2 (germline): SQVTM, ANQGSEA. V dropped 1 base and J dropped 0 bases, with 8 bases sitting between them. In DNA form, the CDR3 reads TGCAGCGTTGAAGCGGGTCCTAGCACAGATACGCAGTATTTT. Translation: CSVEAGPSTDTQYF.

This clonotype came up many times. The V call is TRBV12-3 or TRBV12-4, the J call TRBJ2-7; 7 bases are shared with TRBD1. The CDR3 has 13 residues. The V and J ends lost 4 bases and 3 bases, in that order; junction bases with no gene match: 3. The DNA for the CDR3 is TGTGCCAGCAGTTCTTACAGGGGCTACGAGCAGTACTTC. The encoded protein is CASSSYRGYEQYF.

The J gene is TRBJ2-7, the V gene TRBV4-2, with a tentative D call TRBD1 (6 bases). The CDR3 runs to 14 residues. Germline lookup yields CDR1 LGHNA and CDR2 YNFKEQ. Trimming shortened V by 5 bases and J by 5 bases, and 16 bases separated the two germline ends. The CDR3 is CASSRLTGPNEQYF. DNA for the CDR3: TGTGCCAGCAGCAGGTTGACAGGTCCGAACGAGCAGTACTTC.

This clonotype was counted ten times or more. This sequence joins TRBV20-1 and TRBJ2-5; 9 bases agree with TRBD2. The germline V gene has CDR1 DFQATT and CDR2 SNEGSKA (reference sequence). This CDR3 spans 16 amino acids. J was trimmed by 7 bases and V by 3 bases; bases with no gene match: 15. As DNA, the CDR3 is TGCAGTGCTAGCGGAGAGGCTAGCGGGAACCGAGGGACCCAGTACTTC. Translating it yields CSASGEASGNRGTQYF.

This clonotype appeared a few times. The V call is TRBV20-1, the J call TRBJ2-6; D is undetermined. The V end was cut by 5 bases, the J end by 3 bases, with 8 bases between. CDR3 length: 13 residues. The germline V gene encodes CDR1 DFQATT and CDR2 SNEGSKA (reference sequence). CDR3 sequence reads: CSAPSGGANVLTF. The CDR3 region has the DNA TGCAGTGCTCCCTCGGGTGGGGCCAACGTCCTGACTTTC.

The chain has TRBV27 and TRBJ1-1, with 9 nucleotides matching TRBD1. The ends lost 5 bases at V and 5 bases at J; junction bases unmatched: 12. This CDR3 has 16 amino acids. In germline, CDR1 is MNHEY, CDR2 SMNVEV (reference sequence). In DNA form, the CDR3 reads TGTGCCAGCAGTCCCAGGACAGGGGCCTCGAGGACTGAAGCTTTCTTT. Translation gives CASSPRTGASRTEAFF.

The CDR3 loop is CASSKAQNNYGYTF. The CDR3 bases are TGCGCCAGCAGCAAGGCACAGAATAACTATGGCTACACCTTC. This rearrangement joins TRBV5-1 to TRBJ1-2, with D unclear. CDR3 length equals 14 residues. The germline V gene encodes CDR1 SGHRS and CDR2 YFSETQ. V shed 4 bases and J shed 1 base, with 11 bases lying between them.

In this sample, this clonotype turned up a few times. The chain couples TRBV2 to TRBJ1-5; D is undetermined. From germline, CDR1 is SNHLY and CDR2 FYNNEI. The CDR3 sequence is 14 residues long. Trimming took off 5 bases at V and 0 bases at J, with 8 bases between the two ends. The CDR3 coding sequence is TGTGCCAGCAGTACGCTCAATAGCAATCAGCCCCAGCATTTT. This gives the protein CASSTLNSNQPQHF.

This clonotype was detected only a few times. The V and J genes are TRBV12-3 or TRBV12-4 and TRBJ1-6, with D unclear. This CDR3 has 12 amino acids. Trimming took off 6 bases at V and 8 bases at J, with 8 bases between the two ends. Written as DNA, the CDR3 is TGTGCCAGCAGGGGAGGCGATTCACCCCTCCACTTT. Amino acid sequence: CASRGGDSPLHF.

The table lists this clonotype with a few counts. The rearrangement uses TRBV20-1 and TRBJ1-1; D may be TRBD1 (6 bases). Germline V gene sequence: CDR1 DFQATT, CDR2 SNEGSKA (reference sequence). Trimming shortened V by 0 bases and J by 0 bases, and 8 bases separated the two germline ends. This CDR3 is built from 14 residues. CDR3 loop: CSAREDSMNTEAFF. CDR3 DNA: TGCAGTGCTAGAGAGGACAGTATGAACACTGAAGCTTTCTTT.

This clonotype was seen only a few times. V usage is TRBV29-1 and J usage is TRBJ1-2; possibly TRBD1 for D (5 bases). The ends were cut back, 6 bases at V and 4 bases at J, with 12 bases in the middle. The germline V gene encodes CDR1 SQVTM and CDR2 ANQGSEA. CDR3 length equals 12 residues. CDR3 loop: CSVGQGTYGYTF. CDR3 nucleotide sequence: TGCAGCGTGGGGCAGGGAACCTATGGCTACACCTTC. Variable domain in full (rest from reference TRBV29-1 and TRBJ1-2): SAVISQKPSRDICQRGTSLTIQCQVDSQVTMMFWYRQQPGQSLTLIATANQGSEATYESGFVIDKFPISRPNLTFSTLTVSNMSPEDSSIYLCSVGQGTYGYTFGSGTRLTVV.

This clonotype has a handful of counts. The gene calls are TRBV5-1 and TRBJ2-7; TRBD1 is a possible D gene (6 bases). Deletions cut 4 bases from V and 4 bases from J, with 18 bases between. Germline lookup yields CDR1 SGHRS and CDR2 YFSETQ. The length of the CDR3 is 15 residues. The CDR3 sequence is CASSNGQSGVYEQYF. The CDR3 DNA reads TGCGCCAGCAGCAACGGACAGAGTGGAGTGTACGAGCAGTACTTC.

A few counts support this clonotype. J is TRBJ2-7 and V is TRBV3-1; D possibly corresponds to TRBD2 (6 bases). Germline CDR1 is LGHDT and CDR2 is YNNKEL (reference sequence). V was pared by 3 bases and J by 3 bases, with 21 bases between. CDR3 size: 17 residues. CDR3 DNA sequence: TGTGCCAGCAGCCACTTGAGGTCCGGGGGACTTCACTACGAGCAGTACTTC. Residues: CASSHLRSGGLHYEQYF.

There are a few counts of this clonotype. J is TRBJ2-2 and V is TRBV5-6, with D tentatively TRBD2 (5 bases). Germline lookup yields CDR1 SGHDT and CDR2 YYEEEE. With 3 bases removed from V and 3 bases from J, the gap between germline ends came to 9 bases. The CDR3 extends over 14 amino acids. CDR3 sequence reads: CASSSDLYTGELFF. In DNA form, the CDR3 reads TGTGCCAGCAGCTCGGACTTATACACCGGGGAGCTGTTTTTT.

The rearrangement links TRBV6-6 to TRBJ1-2; D may be TRBD1 (5 bases). V lost 2 bases and J lost 7, with 11 bases in between. This CDR3 contains 13 residues. The V gene's germline CDR1 is MNHNY and CDR2 SVGAGI (reference sequence). CDR3 amino acids: CASSYEGARGYTF. CDR3 DNA: TGTGCCAGCAGTTACGAAGGGGCCCGTGGCTACACCTTC.

A few counts support this clonotype. DNA for the CDR3: TGTGCCACCAGTGCCGCCGGCGTTTTCGGCTACACCTTC. Translating gives CATSAAGVFGYTF. The gene calls are TRBV24-1 and TRBJ1-2, with unresolved D. This CDR3 is built from 13 residues. V shed 5 bases and J shed 8 bases, with 14 bases lying between them. Germline lookup yields CDR1 KGHDR and CDR2 SFDVKD.

This chain connects TRBV20-1 to TRBJ2-3, with 9 bases aligning to TRBD1. This CDR3 is built from 17 residues. Germline assignment: CDR1 DFQATT and CDR2 SNEGSKA (reference sequence). Germline trimming cut 2 bases from V and 0 bases from J; bases unmatched to any gene: 9. The CDR3 nucleotides are TGCAGTGCTAGAACAACCAGGGGACAGGGAAGCACAGATACGCAGTATTTT. Protein sequence: CSARTTRGQGSTDTQYF.

This clonotype was observed a handful of times. The chain recombines TRBV21-1 with TRBJ1-3; TRBD1 reflects the table's D call only, with no check against the DNA. TRBV21-1 is given as a pseudogene. The CDR3 runs 19 residues. CDR3 nucleotide sequence: TGTGCCAGCAGCAAAGAGGGTCGACAGGGCAAATTCTCTGGAAACACCATATATTTT. It translates to CASSKEGRQGKFSGNTIYF.

This clonotype has only a few counts. The gene calls are TRBV4-3 and TRBJ1-2; D ambiguous. Trimming took 1 base from V and 4 from J, leaving 7 bases between them. The CDR3 spans 13 residues. CDR1 is LGHNA and CDR2 is YSLEER in the germline V gene. The CDR3, as DNA: TGCGCCAGCAGCCAAGCGAGCAGCTATGGCTACACCTTC. Protein product: CASSQASSYGYTF.

CDR3: CSVDWAGGADTQYF. The CDR3 DNA reads as TGCAGCGTTGATTGGGCAGGGGGTGCAGATACGCAGTATTTT. The rearrangement links TRBV29-1 to TRBJ2-3; 7 bases fit TRBD1. CDR1 SQVTM and CDR2 ANQGSEA come from the germline V gene. CDR3 length: 14 amino acids. The ends lost 3 bases at V and 4 bases at J; junction bases unmatched: 7.

This clonotype was detected only a few times. The chain recombines TRBV10-2 with TRBJ1-6, with 8 bases matching TRBD1. CDR1 is WSHSY and CDR2 is SAAADI in the germline V gene. V was pared by 4 bases and J by 7 bases, with 12 bases of the junction left unmatched. The CDR3 loop spans 17 amino acids. The DNA for the CDR3 is TGCGCCAGCAGTGGCCAAGGTCGACAGGGGTGGAATTCACCCCTCCACTTT. It codes for CASSGQGRQGWNSPLHF.

A few counts support this clonotype. The chain recombines TRBV11-2 with TRBJ2-5; D uncertain. Germline-derived CDR1 and CDR2 are SGHAT and FQNNGV. The CDR3 sequence is 14 residues long. Trimming stripped 5 bases from V and 3 bases from J, with 13 bases between. The CDR3, as DNA: TGTGCCAGCAGCCCCGTCTACCAAGAAGAGACCCAGTACTTC. Its translation is CASSPVYQEETQYF.

This clonotype has a handful of counts. The rearrangement joins TRBV7-3 to TRBJ2-5, with D maybe TRBD2 (6 bases). The CDR3 contains 15 residues. The V gene lost 1 base and the J gene lost 4 bases, with 13 bases spanning the gap. CDR1 and CDR2 (germline): SGHTA, FQGTGA. For the CDR3, the DNA is TGTGCCAGCAGCTTAAGCGGGGCCGGGCGAGAGACCCAGTACTTC. Protein sequence: CASSLSGAGRETQYF.

Details on this clonotype: A read error may explain this, as a much larger clone is one base away. The chain links TRBV29-1 to TRBJ2-3, with a weak D call TRBD2 (6 bases). The CDR3 length is 13 residues. Germline CDR1 and CDR2: SQVTM and ANQGSEA. The CDR3 spells CGVDLARTDTQYF. CDR3 bases: TGCGGCGTTGACCTAGCGCGCACAGATACGCAGTATTTT.

CDR3 coding DNA: TGCGCCAGCAGCCCTACTAGCGGGATAGTTAATGAGCAGTTCTTC. Its protein is CASSPTSGIVNEQFF. V gene TRBV5-1 combines with J gene TRBJ2-1; TRBD2 agrees at 10 bases. Trimming removed 4 bases from V and 7 bases from J; junction bases left unmatched: 8. This CDR3 contains 15 residues. Germline CDR1 and CDR2: SGHRS and YFSETQ.

This clonotype was found once. The chain couples TRBV5-1 to TRBJ2-7; D may be TRBD2 (5 bases). The CDR3 runs to 15 residues. V was pared by 0 bases and J by 6 bases, with 16 bases between. Germline V CDR1 and CDR2: SGHRS, YFSETQ. The CDR3 bases are TGCGCCAGCAGCTTGGAGGGCCGGGGAACCTCCGAGCAGTACTTC. This translates into CASSLEGRGTSEQYF.

The table lists this clonotype with a few counts. The V gene is TRBV20-1, the J gene TRBJ2-7; TRBD2 agrees at 12 bases. The trim removed 7 bases at V and 5 bases at J, leaving 9 bases unmatched. The CDR3 extends over 14 amino acids. From germline, CDR1 is DFQATT and CDR2 SNEGSKA (reference sequence). In nucleotides, the CDR3 is TGCAGTGGGGACTTGACTAGCGGGAGTCACGAGCAGTACTTC. Encoded protein: CSGDLTSGSHEQYF.

The chain carries TRBV11-1 and TRBJ1-4, with TRBD1 as a possible D gene (5 bases). CDR1 and CDR2 (germline): SGHAT, FQDESV (reference sequence). The V gene lost 1 base and the J gene lost 10 bases, with 25 bases spanning the gap. The CDR3 consists of 18 residues. CDR3 DNA sequence: TGTGCCAGCAGCTTAGATGGGACGGGATTTCTTTTGGAACCAAAACTGTTTTTT. Protein product: CASSLDGTGFLLEPKLFF.

This clonotype has just a few counts. V and J are TRBV6-5 and TRBJ2-5; TRBD1 aligns across 8 bases. Germline V gene data show CDR1 as MNHEY and CDR2 as SVGAGI. This CDR3 contains 14 residues. After removal of 2 bases from V and 4 bases from J, the junction contained 3 bases not matched to a gene. CDR3 in DNA: TGTGCCAGCAGTTACGACAGGGGACGAGAGACCCAGTACTTC. It is translated as CASSYDRGRETQYF.

In this sample, this clonotype turned up a few times. The chain carries TRBV6-1 and TRBJ2-7, with D possibly TRBD2 on 5 matching bases. The CDR3 sequence is 11 residues long. Looked up from germline, CDR1 is MNHNS and CDR2 is SASEGT. V shed 2 bases and J shed 11 bases, with 10 bases lying between them. The DNA for the CDR3 is TGTGCCAGCAGTGAACGGGGAAAGAAGTACTTC. This gives the protein CASSERGKKYF.